The sequence of this TCR beta chain was determined in a study of T cell responses to AZD1222 COVID-19 vaccine. Across the whole study: Second-dose groups at about 4 or about 12 weeks were pooled. Overall study results and limits: It should be noted that donors were predominantly white British and more often female, and clonal diversity was possibly underestimated. CD4 TCRs covered the whole spike, strongest at regions 160-218 and 743-854.

Note on this clone: As yet, its antigen is unknown.

From germline, CDR1 is LNHDA and CDR2 SQIVND (reference sequence). Trimming cost V 9 bases and J 1 base, with 15 bases left between them. CDR3 length: 14 residues. Sequenced by immunoSEQ multiplex PCR; TCRdb stores in-frame clones only, minus some. The sample includes about 180,000 clones, around 88% of them seen just once. This TCR came from an adult in good health. The source material was peripheral blood, sampled on day 0 of AZD1222 vaccination. V and J are TRBV19 and TRBJ1-1; maybe TRBD1 (6 bases). Here the CDR3 reads CARSYRARNTEAFF. The CDR3 DNA reads TGTGCCAGATCTTACAGGGCCAGGAACACTGAAGCTTTCTTT.